Presented here are 13 T cell receptor beta chains from one specimen sequenced in a study of blood T cell repertoires in COVID-19. Profiling relied on immunoSEQ multiplex PCR, and the TCRdb table lists in-frame clones only, not all of them. This sample has about 250,000 clones; about 85% occur once, and the top ten carry 3% to 3.5%. The sample was peripheral blood. The receptors originated from a young man with active or convalescent COVID-19.

V gene TRBV19 combines with J gene TRBJ1-2; 8 nucleotides line up with TRBD1. Germline V lookup: CDR1 LNHDA, CDR2 SQIVND (reference sequence). J lost 4 bases, V lost 1 base, and 5 bases had no gene match. The CDR3 extends over 15 amino acids. CDR3: CASSIGGTGLYGYTF. The DNA for the CDR3 is TGTGCCAGTAGTATAGGTGGGACAGGACTCTATGGCTACACCTTC.

This chain joins TRBV9 and TRBJ2-5; 11 bases align to TRBD2. The CDR3 length is 15 residues. V gave up 0 bases and J gave up 6 bases; unmatched junction bases: 4. CDR1 and CDR2 from the germline V gene are SGDLS and YYNGEE. CDR3 sequence (DNA): TGTGCCAGCAGCGTAGAACTAGCGGGAGCAAAGACCCAGTACTTC. It is translated as CASSVELAGAKTQYF. The variable domain in full, with the rest retrieved from reference TRBV9 and TRBJ2-5, is DSGVTQTPKHLITATGQRVTLRCSPRSGDLSVYWYQQSLDQGLQFLIQYYNGEERAKGNILERFSAQQFPDLHSELNLSSLELGDSALYFCASSVELAGAKTQYFGPGTRLLVL.

V is TRBV3-1 (or the pseudogene TRBV3-2) and J is TRBJ1-1, with a tentative D call TRBD1 (5 bases). The germline V and J ends were trimmed by 1 base and 7 bases, with 10 bases remaining between them. Per germline, CDR1 LGHDT and CDR2 YNNKEL (reference sequence). The CDR3 spans 13 residues. CDR3 nucleotide sequence: TGTGCCAGCAGCCAAGGATGGGGGGGTGAAGCTTTCTTT. Translating it yields CASSQGWGGEAFF.

V usage is TRBV30 and J usage is TRBJ2-3, with 10 bases aligning to TRBD2. Germline CDR1 is GTSNPN and CDR2 is SVGIG (reference sequence). The V and J ends lost 5 bases and 3 bases, in that order; junction bases with no gene match: 8. This CDR3 is 15 amino acids long. The CDR3 DNA reads as TGTGCCTGGGGGATTTTTAGCGGGAGGACAGATACGCAGTATTTT. Amino acids: CAWGIFSGRTDTQYF.

Only one count was recorded for this clone. The chain recombines TRBV15 with TRBJ2-5; weak D call: TRBD2 (6 bases). The CDR3 totals 18 residues. Germline V gives CDR1 LNHNV, CDR2 YYDKDF (reference sequence). V was pared by 5 bases and J by 0 bases, with 22 bases between. The CDR3, as DNA: TGTGCCACCAGCCTCTATGGGACTGGGGCCCCGTACCAAGAGACCCAGTACTTC. Amino acid sequence: CATSLYGTGAPYQETQYF.

The V gene is TRBV19, the J gene TRBJ1-1; a weak D match, TRBD1 (6 bases). V lost 6 bases, J lost 2 bases, and 10 bases lay in between. In germline, CDR1 is LNHDA, CDR2 SQIVND (reference sequence). The CDR3 loop spans 13 amino acids. The CDR3 DNA sequence: TGTGCCAGTAGGGACAGACTTAACACTGAAGCTTTCTTT. Translation: CASRDRLNTEAFF.

This chain uses TRBV19 with TRBJ1-5; TRBD1 matches 7 bases. Germline V gives CDR1 LNHDA, CDR2 SQIVND (reference sequence). The CDR3 runs to 15 residues. The ends lost 5 bases at V and 5 bases at J; junction bases unmatched: 9. The DNA of the CDR3 is TGTGCCAGTAGTCTGGGACAGTCCAGGGATCAGCCCCAGCATTTT. Its translation is CASSLGQSRDQPQHF.

This chain links TRBV3-1 (or the pseudogene TRBV3-2) with TRBJ1-5; D gene ambiguous. The length of the CDR3 is 18 residues. V shed 0 bases and J shed 3 bases, with 18 bases lying between them. Germline V CDR1 and CDR2: LGHDT, YNNKEL (reference sequence). Here the CDR3 reads CASSQDPPTRLLNQPQHF. The CDR3 DNA reads as TGTGCCAGCAGCCAAGATCCCCCGACTCGGCTTCTCAATCAGCCCCAGCATTTT.

The chain joins TRBV5-1 to TRBJ2-5, with 7 bases identical to TRBD1. V gave up 3 bases and J gave up 5 bases; unmatched junction bases: 22. Germline assignment: CDR1 SGHRS and CDR2 YFSETQ. The CDR3 consists of 19 residues. CDR3 bases: TGCGCCAGCAGCTCAATGGGGGCACGTACAGGGGCCACGGGGGAGACCCAGTACTTC. As protein: CASSSMGARTGATGETQYF.

The chain has TRBV19 and TRBJ2-3; 10 bases line up with TRBD1. J gave up 4 bases and V 3 bases, and 10 bases lay outside the gene matches. The CDR3 has 17 residues. CDR1 is LNHDA, CDR2 SQIVND, per germline (reference sequence). As DNA, the CDR3 is TGTGCCAGTAGTATCAGGACCGGGACAGGGGTTTCAGATACGCAGTATTTT. Translating it yields CASSIRTGTGVSDTQYF. The full variable domain, completed using reference TRBV19 and TRBJ2-3, is DGGITQSPKYLFRKEGQNVTLSCEQNLNHDAMYWYRQDPGQGLRLIYYSQIVNDFQKGDIAEGYSVSREKKESFPLTVTSAQKNPTAFYLCASSIRTGTGVSDTQYFGPGTRLTVL.

V and J are TRBV6-5 and TRBJ1-1; 8 bases agree with TRBD1. CDR1 and CDR2 from the germline V gene are MNHEY and SVGAGI. CDR3 size: 15 residues. V trimming: 4 bases; J trimming: 5 bases; junction bases outside the gene matches: 9. The CDR3 sequence is CASSSPGGRGTEAFF. CDR3 DNA: TGTGCCAGCAGTTCCCCAGGGGGCAGGGGTACTGAAGCTTTCTTT.

The genes are TRBV29-1 and TRBJ1-1; D call uncertain. V lost 6 bases to trimming and J lost 5 bases, with 13 bases between them. This CDR3 has 12 amino acids. Germline CDR1 is SQVTM and CDR2 is ANQGSEA. The CDR3 here is CSVEPPGTEAFF. The CDR3 region has the DNA TGCAGCGTGGAACCGCCGGGAACTGAAGCTTTCTTT.

This clone was recorded only once. The chain employs TRBV5-1 and TRBJ2-7, with D possibly being TRBD2 (6 bases). The germline CDR1 and CDR2 sequences are SGHRS and YFSETQ. Trimming took off 4 bases at V and 6 bases at J, with 14 bases between the two ends. The CDR3 totals 13 residues. This CDR3 reads CASSLVGGSEQYF. CDR3 sequence (DNA): TGCGCCAGCAGCCTCGTCGGGGGTAGCGAGCAGTACTTC.